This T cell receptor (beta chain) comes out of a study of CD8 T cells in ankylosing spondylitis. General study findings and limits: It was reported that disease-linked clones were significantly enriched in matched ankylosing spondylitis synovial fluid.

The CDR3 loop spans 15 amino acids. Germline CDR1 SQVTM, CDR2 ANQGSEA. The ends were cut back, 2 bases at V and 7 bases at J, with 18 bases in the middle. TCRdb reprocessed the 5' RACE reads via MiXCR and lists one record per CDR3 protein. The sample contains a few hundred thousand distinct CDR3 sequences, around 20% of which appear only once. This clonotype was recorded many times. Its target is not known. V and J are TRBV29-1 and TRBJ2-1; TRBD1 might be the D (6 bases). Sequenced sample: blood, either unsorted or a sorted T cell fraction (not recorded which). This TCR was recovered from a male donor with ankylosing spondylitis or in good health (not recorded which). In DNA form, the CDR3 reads TGCAGCGTTGAAAATAACCAGCAGGGGTTAAATGAGCAGTTCTTC. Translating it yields CSVENNQQGLNEQFF.